This note documents a single TCR beta chain sequence. This receptor's antigen is unknown. Within one base of it there is no much larger clone, and no base qualities were kept. These data belong to a study of cytomegalovirus exposure and HLA in healthy donors (dated by TCRdb to about 2017). Study-wide context: An earlier analysis of approximately 600 of the donors reported 250 to 300 Gb of sequence data and about 100 million unique TCR beta sequences from 150 million to 200 million T cells. An early release that covered 640 HLA-typed donors contained 250 to 350 gigabases of sequencing data and tens of millions of unique TCR sequences. Among the roughly 400 genotyped donors, around 81% belonged to the genetic ancestry cluster associated with self-reported Caucasian donors. The study aimed to test whether signatures of past pathogen exposure could be identified by cataloging public T cell receptors. Using immunosequencing, the study profiled T cell repertoires from roughly 650 subjects and related those repertoires to cytomegalovirus serostatus. Besides the first cohort of roughly 700 subjects, a separate validation cohort made up of 120 different subjects was used. To predict cytomegalovirus infection status, the study combined high-throughput TCR immunosequencing, statistical association of individual TCRs with disease status, and machine learning. A later analysis re-analyzed previously published TCR beta repertoires from 600 to 850 donors and added high-resolution HLA genotyping to study TCR occurrence patterns. The later analysis used no new phenotypic data to find candidate immune exposures, relying instead on TCR beta sequences and their occurrence across donors. In an earlier analysis of roughly 600 of the donors, high-throughput TCR beta sequencing was used to judge whether each TCR beta V gene segment behaved as functional or pseudogenic. Donor age, sex, ethnicity and CMV serostatus were compiled together with the repertoire data. A later genetic analysis took genome-wide SNP genotypes for about 65% of the 666 donors and used that subset as a discovery cohort. All discovery cohort repertoires had been generated on a single sequencing platform. Class I and class II HLA loci were covered by the typing at four-digit resolution. Typing coverage differed by locus: A, B, C, DRB1 and DQB1 were typed in roughly 629-640 donors, DQA1 in about 560, DPA1 in around 580, and DPB1 in 450 to 480. Roughly five DR-DQ haplotypes were handled as single units for association and clustering, since linkage in the cohort was strong. Among some 410 genotyped donors of the cohort, an average of about 240,000 unique TCR beta nucleotide sequences was sequenced per donor, of which 15% to 20% were non-productive.

Receptors were amplified or captured by the immunoSEQ multiplex PCR assay. For the multiplex PCR, a mixture combining 60 forward primers for TCR Vbeta segments and 13 reverse primers for TCR Jbeta segments was used. The CDR3 region of rearranged TCR beta genes was amplified from genomic DNA by a multiplex PCR assay. Amplified TCR beta libraries were sequenced as 87-base-pair reads on the Illumina HiSeq System. The paper's data handling went like this. In a later analysis, approximately 74 million unique TCR beta chains were counted across the approximately 620 repertoires, and roughly 10 million of these chains were shared by at least two donors. Raw reads were error-corrected and collapsed into unique sequences with a nearest-neighbor algorithm that merged closely related sequences to remove PCR and sequencing errors. To assign V, D and J gene segments, CDR3 sequences were aligned to IMGT reference sequences. For a sequence to be retained, a match of at least six nucleotides to both a V gene segment and a J gene segment was required. A rearrangement was called productive if the CDR3 had no stop codons and remained in frame with V and J, and every other rearrangement was called non-productive. Following IMGT convention, CDR3 was defined as the stretch from the second conserved V-encoded cysteine up to the conserved J-encoded phenylalanine. In an earlier analysis of approximately 500 of the donors, sequences lacking an unambiguous match to a single V gene segment were excluded. In an earlier analysis of 587 of the donors, V segments were called functional above 56.7% productive rearrangements and were called segregating when the between-donor standard deviation exceeded 5%. A statistical classification framework was developed to diagnose cytomegalovirus status using the catalog of TCR beta chain sequences. A later analysis assigned V and J genes by comparing TCR nucleotide sequences with IMGT/GENE-DB human TR gene sequences. The TCRdist pipeline was used in a later analysis to assign CDR3 sequences and most-parsimonious VDJ recombination scenarios. A later analysis defined each TCR beta chain by its CDR3 amino acid sequence plus V-gene family, and excluded reads lacking a unique V-gene family. To address suspected cross-contamination and a sequencing artifact, a later analysis removed roughly 580 highly shared, low-generation-probability nucleotide sequences. A later analysis calculated a clonal expansion index for each public chain from normalized within-repertoire ranks of inferred template counts. In a later analysis, generation probabilities were computed using a VDJ recombination model fitted to out-of-frame rearrangements, and the results were checked against IGoR. In a later analysis, hypergeometric tests were used to score TCR-TCR, TCR-HLA and TCR-CMV co-occurrence, with a repertoire-size bias correction applied to TCR pairs. To estimate false discovery rates, a later analysis permuted the HLA or CMV assignments 20 times. A later analysis grouped co-occurring TCRs with DBSCAN, adding TCRdist sequence similarity when clustering within HLA-allele-positive subsets. Co-occurrence clustering excluded repertoires with fewer than 30,000 or more than 120,000 public chains, plus five with anomalous nucleotide sharing. Drawn from immuneACCESS, this table holds only the in-frame rearrangements with V and J called that TCRdb kept. Clones are partly lost; checked studies trace under half to an unresolved V gene and leave the rest unexplained. The V and J calls and clone size are taken from that table; D and trimming were inferred from the DNA. The sample table lists 120,000 or so clones, 75% to 90% of them with a count of one. The biggest ten clones account for 1% of the sample.

Summary of the overall study and its limitations: Linkage disequilibrium might explain the correlated functional status among segregating V segments, but an unknown experimental factor could not be ruled out. The only immune exposure information available for the cohort was CMV serostatus. In a later genetic analysis, fewer N-insertions in productive TCRs were reported among donors in an Asian-associated ancestry cluster than the roughly 700-donor mean. Compared with equally common non-associated chains, HLA-associated TCR beta chains in a later analysis were more clonally expanded and had lower generation probabilities. Some IMGT-functional V segments, including TRBV6-2 and TRBV6-3, could not be told apart with the 87-base-pair reads, so those segments were excluded. According to the authors, the approach could potentially be generalized to other disease states and immunological phenotypes. According to a later analysis, most CMV-associated TCR beta chains appeared to be HLA-restricted, and the HLA associations seemed to be driven largely by CMV exposure. Assigning TCR associations to individual alleles was difficult when HLA alleles, especially DR and DQ, strongly co-occurred. A further reported finding was that TCR beta sequences accurately predicted the HLA-A and HLA-B alleles for most subjects in the first cohort. The earlier analysis of approximately 560 of the donors excluded 15 to 20 rarely observed V segments, including chromosome 9 orphons, because counts were too low. In this cohort, only TCR beta chains were sequenced, and detectable features were limited by the absence of alpha or paired-chain data. A cluster of highly shared sequence variants was judged likely to represent a technical artifact of the sequencing pipeline. A few of the identified cytomegalovirus-associated TCR beta chains were confirmed in vitro to be specific for cytomegalovirus antigens. Cytomegalovirus status was reported to be diagnosed by the classifier with high specificity and sensitivity in both the original and validation cohorts. An association between a missense DCLRE1C variant and V-gene and J-gene trimming of TCR beta chains was found in a later genetic analysis and replicated in an independent cohort. A later analysis reported that several top co-occurrence clusters appeared linked to parvovirus B19, influenza, CMV and Epstein-Barr virus. In an earlier analysis of over 550 of the donors, most TCR beta V segments were observed in productive rearrangements about 87% or about 30% of the time, broadly matching IMGT annotations. Most TCR sequences were observed very rarely across donors, whereas some public TCRs were present in many individuals. A later analysis associated 16,951 TCR beta sequences with specific HLA alleles at a false discovery rate of 0.05. According to a later analysis, TCR association rates differed among HLA loci, with DRB1 alleles showing the most associated TCRs and HLA-C alleles showing the fewest. Presence/absence analyses assumed roughly uniform sequencing depth across donors, an assumption that may not hold. Because some donors lacked HLA typing at each locus, the association tests relied only on the typed subset. A total of some 180 TCR beta chains were listed by the study as associated with cytomegalovirus.

Trimming removed 2 bases from V and 5 bases from J; the gene matches leave 4 bases unexplained. The CDR3, cysteine through phenylalanine, is 14 amino acids long. Only CDR3 DNA is held: 42 bases, read in frame from base 1. The CDR1 and CDR2 encoded by the germline V gene are MDHEN and SYDVKM. The cohort comprised several hundred healthy bone marrow donors. Cohort members were all nominally healthy when sampled, although unrecorded immune exposures were likely present. The donor was CMV seronegative and belonged to the group of 352 seronegative cohort members. Each donor provided a peripheral blood sample, and peripheral blood mononuclear cells were used for TCR beta sequencing. Genomic DNA was extracted from the blood cell samples with the Qiagen DNeasy Blood Extraction Kit.

This chain joins TRBV28 to TRBJ1-2, with TRBD1 identical over 8 junction bases. The clonotype comes from a man in his forties in good health and CMV-seronegative. The sample taken for sequencing was PBMCs. The sequence in DNA is TGTGCCAGCAGTTTAGGACAGGGTTTATATGGCTACACCTTC. It codes for CASSLGQGLYGYTF.